Following are 30 T cell receptor beta chains from one sample sequenced in a study of monozygotic twins with inflammatory bowel disease. Reprocessing the 5' RACE reads, TCRdb reports a single entry for every CDR3 protein and omits DNA. The sample table includes about 380,000 distinct CDR3 sequences. Material for sequencing was blood. The receptors derive from a human donor with ulcerative colitis or Crohn's disease, or a healthy co-twin of an affected twin (not recorded which).

The chain is built from TRBV4-2 and TRBJ1-6; checking the TCRdb D call of TRBD1 is not possible without DNA. The CDR3 contains 16 residues. Germline values: CDR1 LGHNA, CDR2 YNFKEQ. The chain's CDR3 is CASSQSRQTYNSPLHF.

V and J are TRBV7-2 and TRBJ2-7; TCRdb proposes TRBD1, but this gene call is untestable without DNA. CDR3 length equals 16 residues. CDR1 and CDR2 (germline): SGHTA, FQGNSA. The CDR3 here is CASSYPGGNRFYEQYF.

V and J are TRBV11-1 and TRBJ2-7. The CDR3 spans 13 residues. Germline V lookup: CDR1 SGHAT, CDR2 FQDESV (reference sequence). The CDR3 region is CASTHDGHYEQYF.

This chain uses TRBV7-8 with TRBJ2-1; as DNA is missing, the TRBD1 call by TCRdb cannot be tested. The CDR3 length is 13 residues. In germline, CDR1 is SGHVS, CDR2 FQNEAQ. This CDR3 reads CGVGEFSYNEQFF.

The V gene is TRBV6-2 or TRBV6-3, the J gene TRBJ2-5. This CDR3 is 14 amino acids long. Germline loops: CDR1 MNHEY, CDR2 SVGEGT. The CDR3 sequence is CASSDPGEVETQYF.

The chain links TRBV7-2 to TRBJ2-5; TCRdb returns TRBD1, unconfirmable since there is no DNA. The germline CDR1 and CDR2 sequences are SGHTA and FQGNSA. This CDR3 has 16 amino acids. The chain's CDR3 is CASSLGAGVNQETQYF.

CDR3 sequence: CSARPLDKPYEQYF. V is TRBV20-1 and J is TRBJ2-7; as DNA is missing, the TRBD1 call by TCRdb cannot be tested. The CDR3 has 14 amino acids. CDR1 DFQATT and CDR2 SNEGSKA come from the germline V gene (reference sequence).

The chain uses TRBV9 and TRBJ2-7; TCRdb proposes TRBD1, but this gene call is untestable without DNA. This CDR3 is built from 15 residues. CDR1 SGDLS and CDR2 YYNGEE come from the germline V gene. CDR3 region: CASSVGQLQFVEQYF.

The gene calls are TRBV7-9 and TRBJ2-1; the TCRdb call, TRBD1, lacks DNA for checking. In germline, CDR1 is SEHNR, CDR2 FQNEAQ (reference sequence). This CDR3 is built from 17 residues. The CDR3 loop reads CASSLIRTGGRVNEQFF.

The rearrangement uses TRBV12-3 or TRBV12-4 and TRBJ1-1; as DNA is missing, the TRBD1 call by TCRdb cannot be tested. The CDR3 runs 14 residues. The CDR3 reads CASRASDRATEAFF.

This chain uses TRBV6-6 with TRBJ1-1; the D gene TCRdb calls, TRBD1, cannot be checked with no DNA. Germline V CDR1 and CDR2: MNHNY, SVGAGI (reference sequence). This CDR3 has 13 residues. This CDR3 is CASSYPDRGEAFF.

The rearrangement links TRBV9 to TRBJ1-2; TCRdb calls TRBD1, which cannot be checked without DNA. Germline assignment: CDR1 SGDLS and CDR2 YYNGEE. The CDR3 runs 13 residues. The CDR3 sequence is CASSLTGDRGYTF.

The chain carries TRBV19 and TRBJ2-1. Germline V gene data show CDR1 as LNHDA and CDR2 as SQIVND (reference sequence). The CDR3 is 14 amino acids. CDR3 sequence reads: CATTDGWSYNEQFF.

The V gene is TRBV7-2, the J gene TRBJ1-4; TCRdb's D call, TRBD1, is unchecked because there is no DNA. The germline gives CDR1 SGHTA, CDR2 FQGNSA. The CDR3 runs to 15 residues. The CDR3 loop is CASSGPQGAYEKLFF.

The rearrangement uses TRBV5-6 and TRBJ2-1; the D gene TCRdb calls, TRBD2, cannot be checked with no DNA. Germline assignment: CDR1 SGHDT and CDR2 YYEEEE. This CDR3 contains 15 residues. CDR3 protein: CASSPGTSDYNEQFF.

The gene calls are TRBV29-1 and TRBJ1-5; TCRdb's D gene call, TRBD1, goes unchecked for lack of DNA. Germline CDR1 reads SQVTM; CDR2 reads ANQGSEA. This CDR3 has 14 residues. CDR3 loop: CSVGDVQGNQPQHF.

The rearrangement links TRBV7-2 to TRBJ2-3; with no DNA, the TCRdb D assignment of TRBD1 cannot be verified. Per germline, CDR1 SGHTA and CDR2 FQGNSA. The CDR3 covers 15 residues. CDR3: CASRSGTGSGDTQYF.

V and J are TRBV12-3 or TRBV12-4 and TRBJ2-7. CDR3 length: 11 residues. CDR3 loop: CASTLGYEQYF.

This chain links TRBV6-9 with TRBJ1-2. The germline V gene has CDR1 MNHGY and CDR2 SVAAGI. This CDR3 has 17 residues. This chain's CDR3 is CASSYSNYRSLGYGYTF.

The chain joins TRBV7-9 to TRBJ1-5; TCRdb's D call, TRBD1, is unchecked because there is no DNA. The CDR3 is made up of 16 amino acids. The germline gives CDR1 SEHNR, CDR2 FQNEAQ (reference sequence). The CDR3 region is CASSLDRGHSNQPQHF.

This chain joins TRBV6-2 or TRBV6-3 and TRBJ2-7. The CDR3 is 12 amino acids. Germline CDR1 MNHEY, CDR2 SVGEGT. CDR3 protein: CASSYSRYEQYF.

This chain uses TRBV29-1 with TRBJ2-1; TCRdb's assignment of TRBD1 cannot be checked, as there is no DNA. Germline assignment: CDR1 SQVTM and CDR2 ANQGSEA. The CDR3 is 18 amino acids. This CDR3 is CSVETQGVPRRSYNEQFF.

V is TRBV3-1 and J is TRBJ2-7; the TCRdb call, TRBD2, lacks DNA for checking. This CDR3 region has 16 residues. Germline V gene lookup returns CDR1 LGHDT and CDR2 YNNKEL (reference sequence). CDR3: CASAQNPGTRWYEQYF.

The rearrangement links TRBV9 to TRBJ1-2; the D gene TCRdb calls, TRBD1, cannot be checked with no DNA. This CDR3 comprises 15 residues. Germline loops: CDR1 SGDLS, CDR2 YYNGEE. Here the CDR3 reads CASSALGHRGHGYTF.

The chain links TRBV12-3 or TRBV12-4 to TRBJ1-2; the TRBD1 assignment by TCRdb is unverifiable without DNA. The CDR3 is 15 amino acids. Here the CDR3 reads CASRESWAGAYGYTF.

The rearrangement links TRBV20-1 to TRBJ1-2; lacking DNA, the TRBD1 call made by TCRdb goes unchecked. The CDR3 covers 13 residues. Germline V gene data show CDR1 as DFQATT and CDR2 as SNEGSKA (reference sequence). CDR3 region: CSASLRAGYGYTF.

The chain recombines TRBV4-3 with TRBJ2-5. The CDR3 extends over 15 amino acids. Per germline, CDR1 LGHNA and CDR2 YSLEER. Here the CDR3 reads CASSQEALQQETQYF.

The chain carries TRBV20-1 and TRBJ1-2; TCRdb names TRBD1, which stays unverified in the absence of DNA. The CDR3 has 12 residues. In germline, CDR1 is DFQATT, CDR2 SNEGSKA (reference sequence). The CDR3 sequence: CSAVDRDYGYTF.

The chain carries TRBV7-3 and TRBJ2-2. Germline assignment: CDR1 SGHTA and CDR2 FQGTGA. This CDR3 has 14 amino acids. This CDR3 is CASSLKSSTGELFF.

The chain couples TRBV19 to TRBJ1-2; TCRdb lists TRBD1, though no DNA is available to test this call. CDR3 length: 13 residues. The germline CDR1 and CDR2 sequences are LNHDA and SQIVND (reference sequence). The CDR3 region is CASEDSSLYGYTF.